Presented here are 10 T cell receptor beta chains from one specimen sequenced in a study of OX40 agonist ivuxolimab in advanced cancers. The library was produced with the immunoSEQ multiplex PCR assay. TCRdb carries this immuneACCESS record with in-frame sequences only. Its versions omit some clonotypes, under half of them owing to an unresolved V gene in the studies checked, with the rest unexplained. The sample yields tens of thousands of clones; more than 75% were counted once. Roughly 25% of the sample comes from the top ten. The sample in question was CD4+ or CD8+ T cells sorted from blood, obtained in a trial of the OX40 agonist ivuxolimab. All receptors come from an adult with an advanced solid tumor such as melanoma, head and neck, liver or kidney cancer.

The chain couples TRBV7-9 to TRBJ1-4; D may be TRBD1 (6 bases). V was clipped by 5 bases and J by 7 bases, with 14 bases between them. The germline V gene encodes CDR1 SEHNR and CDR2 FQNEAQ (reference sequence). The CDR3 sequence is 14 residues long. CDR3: CASSLSTGPEKLFF. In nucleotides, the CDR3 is TGTGCCAGCAGCCTCTCGACAGGACCTGAAAAACTGTTTTTT.

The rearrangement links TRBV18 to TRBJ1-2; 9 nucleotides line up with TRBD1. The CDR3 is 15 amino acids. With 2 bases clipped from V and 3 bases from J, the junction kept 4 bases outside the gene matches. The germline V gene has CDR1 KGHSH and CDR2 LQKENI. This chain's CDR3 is CASSPDRGEYYGYTF. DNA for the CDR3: TGTGCCAGCTCACCAGACAGGGGGGAGTACTATGGCTACACCTTC. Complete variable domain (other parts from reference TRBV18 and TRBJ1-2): NAGVMQNPRHLVRRRGQEARLRCSPMKGHSHVYWYRQLPEEGLKFMVYLQKENIIDESGMPKERFSAEFPKEGPSILRIQQVVRGDSAAYFCASSPDRGEYYGYTFGSGTRLTVV.

The CDR3 nucleotides read TGCGCCAGCAGTACGGACATTGGAAACACCATATATTTT. Translated: CASSTDIGNTIYF. J is TRBJ1-3 and V is TRBV5-1; weak D call: TRBD1 (5 bases). Germline values: CDR1 SGHRS, CDR2 YFSETQ. The CDR3 extends over 13 amino acids. V was trimmed by 5 bases and J by 3 bases, leaving 9 bases between them. The complete variable domain, with remaining parts taken from reference TRBV5-1 and TRBJ1-3, reads KAGVTQTPRYLIKTRGQQVTLSCSPISGHRSVSWYQQTPGQGLQFLFEYFSETQRNKGNFPGRFSGRQFSNSRSEMNVSTLELGDSALYLCASSTDIGNTIYFGEGSWLTVV.

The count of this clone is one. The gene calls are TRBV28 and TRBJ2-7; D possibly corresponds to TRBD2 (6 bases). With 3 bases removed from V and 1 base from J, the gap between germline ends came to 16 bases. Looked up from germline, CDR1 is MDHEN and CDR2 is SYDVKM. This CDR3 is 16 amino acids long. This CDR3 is CASSFNLAKLSYEQYF. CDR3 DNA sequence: TGTGCCAGCAGTTTTAACCTAGCGAAACTTTCCTACGAGCAGTACTTC. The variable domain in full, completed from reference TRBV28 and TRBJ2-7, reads DVKVTQSSRYLVKRTGEKVFLECVQDMDHENMFWYRQDPGLGLRLIYFSYDVKMKEKGDIPEGYSVSREKKERFSLILESASTNQTSMYLCASSFNLAKLSYEQYFGPGTRLTVT.

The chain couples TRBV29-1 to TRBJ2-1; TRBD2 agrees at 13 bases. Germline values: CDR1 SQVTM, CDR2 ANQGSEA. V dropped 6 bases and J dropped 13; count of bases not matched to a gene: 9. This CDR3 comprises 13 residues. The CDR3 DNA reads TGCAGCGTCAGGGAGACTAGCGGGAGGCTTCAGTTCTTC. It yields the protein CSVRETSGRLQFF.

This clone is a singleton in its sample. For the CDR3, the DNA is TGTGCCAGCAGTGCCCGACAGGGAAAGAACACTGAAGCTTTCTTT. Translating it yields CASSARQGKNTEAFF. This chain uses TRBV28 with TRBJ1-1; 7 positions match TRBD1. From germline, CDR1 is MDHEN and CDR2 SYDVKM. This CDR3 has 15 residues. The V segment lost 5 bases and the J segment 1 base; nucleotides outside the gene matches: 7.

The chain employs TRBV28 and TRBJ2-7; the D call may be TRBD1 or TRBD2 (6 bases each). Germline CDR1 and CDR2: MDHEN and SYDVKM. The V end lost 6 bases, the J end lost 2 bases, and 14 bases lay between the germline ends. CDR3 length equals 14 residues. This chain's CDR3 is CASRGTGTAYEQYF. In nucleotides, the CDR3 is TGTGCCAGCAGGGGAACAGGGACTGCCTACGAGCAGTACTTC.

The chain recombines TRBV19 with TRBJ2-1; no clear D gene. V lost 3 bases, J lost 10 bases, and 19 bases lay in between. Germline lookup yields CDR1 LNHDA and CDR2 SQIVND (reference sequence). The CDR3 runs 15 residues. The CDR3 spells CASSISGTTKREQFF. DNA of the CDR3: TGTGCCAGTAGTATCTCGGGCACCACTAAGAGGGAGCAGTTCTTC.

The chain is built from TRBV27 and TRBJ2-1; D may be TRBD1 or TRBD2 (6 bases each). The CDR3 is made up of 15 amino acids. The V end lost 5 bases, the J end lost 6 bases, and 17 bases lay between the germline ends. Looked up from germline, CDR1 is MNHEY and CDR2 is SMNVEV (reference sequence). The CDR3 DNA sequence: TGTGCCAGCAGTCCAGTGGGGGGCCCCCTCAATGAGCAGTTCTTC. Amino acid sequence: CASSPVGGPLNEQFF.

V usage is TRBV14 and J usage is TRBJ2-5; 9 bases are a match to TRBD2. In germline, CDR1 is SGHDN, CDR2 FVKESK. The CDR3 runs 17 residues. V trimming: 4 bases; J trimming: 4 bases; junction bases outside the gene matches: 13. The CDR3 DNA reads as TGTGCCAGCAGCCGAAAGCTAGCGGGAAACACCCGAGAGACCCAGTACTTC. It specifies CASSRKLAGNTRETQYF.